This T cell receptor (beta chain) derives from a study of T cell responses to AZD1222 COVID-19 vaccine. Background on the study: Second-dose schedules of about 4 or about 12 weeks were combined. Study results and caveats: Spike-wide vaccine-associated CD4 TCRs dominated at 160-218 and 743-854. Among those given AZD1222, only five to seven were seropositive at baseline.

After removal of 6 bases from V and 1 base from J, the junction contained 8 bases not matched to a gene. The germline V gene encodes CDR1 LNHDA and CDR2 SQIVND (reference sequence). The CDR3 totals 15 residues. About this clone itself: Its antigen is as yet unknown.

Profiling relied on immunoSEQ multiplex PCR, and the TCRdb table lists in-frame clones only, not all of them. The table shows 150,000 or so clones, with 90% occurring only once. The chain carries TRBV19 and TRBJ2-7, with 8 positions matching TRBD1. The sequence came from an adult in good health. This sample comprised peripheral blood, obtained on day 0 of AZD1222 vaccination. CDR3 in amino acids: CASRGTGGVSYEQYF. DNA of the CDR3: TGTGCCAGTAGAGGGACAGGAGGGGTTTCCTACGAGCAGTACTTC.